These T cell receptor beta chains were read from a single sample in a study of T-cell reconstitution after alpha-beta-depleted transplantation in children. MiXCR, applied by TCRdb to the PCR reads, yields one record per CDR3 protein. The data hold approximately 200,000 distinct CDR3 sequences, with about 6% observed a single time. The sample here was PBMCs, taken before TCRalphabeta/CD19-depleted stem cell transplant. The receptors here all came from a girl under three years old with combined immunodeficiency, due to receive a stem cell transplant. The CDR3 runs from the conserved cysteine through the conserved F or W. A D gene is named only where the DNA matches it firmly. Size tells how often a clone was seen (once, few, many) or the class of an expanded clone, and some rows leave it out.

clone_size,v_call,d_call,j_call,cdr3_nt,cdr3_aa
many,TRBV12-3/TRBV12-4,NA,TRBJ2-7,TGTGCCAGCAGTCTCGACAGGACTAACTCCTACGAGCAGTACTTC,CASSLDRTNSYEQYF
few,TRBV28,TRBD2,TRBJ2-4,TGTGCCAGCAGTTATGTTAGCGGGAGGGGGGGAAACATTCAGTACTTC,CASSYVSGRGGNIQYF
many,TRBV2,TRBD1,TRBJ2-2,TGTGCCAGCAGCTGGACAGGGGGCCACGGGGAGCTGTTTTTT,CASSWTGGHGELFF
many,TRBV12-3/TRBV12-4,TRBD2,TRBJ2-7,TGTGCCAGCTCGGGGGGAGACAGAGCCTTCTACGAGCAGTACTTC,CASSGGDRAFYEQYF
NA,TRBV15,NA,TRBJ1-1,TGTGCCACCGGTCCTAGATGGGGCCCTAACACTGAAGCTTTCTTT,CATGPRWGPNTEAFF
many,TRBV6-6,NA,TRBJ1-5,TGTGCCAGCAGTTATCCGGCTCAGCCCCAGCATTTT,CASSYPAQPQHF
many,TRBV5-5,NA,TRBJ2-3,TGTGCCAGCAGCTTGGCCGAAGGTTTTGCGCAGTATTTT,CASSLAEGFAQYF
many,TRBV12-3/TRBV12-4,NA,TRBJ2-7,TGTGCCAGCAGTTTCCCCTTCTACGAGCAGTACTTC,CASSFPFYEQYF
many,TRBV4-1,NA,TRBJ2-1,TGCGCCAGCAGCCAAGAGCCCTCGACTATTGAGCAGTTCTTC,CASSQEPSTIEQFF
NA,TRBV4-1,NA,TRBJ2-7,TGCGCCAGCAGCCAAGTCGCTGCCGACGAGCAGTACTTC,CASSQVAADEQYF
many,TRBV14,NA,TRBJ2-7,TGTGCCAGCAGCCAAGATACAGCTTCCTACGAGCAGTACTTC,CASSQDTASYEQYF
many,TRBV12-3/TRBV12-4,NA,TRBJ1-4,TGTGCCAGCAGTTTCGGGGGGGCCAATGAAAAACTGTTTTTT,CASSFGGANEKLFF
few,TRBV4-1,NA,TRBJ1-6,TGCGCCAGCAGCCAGCTAACAGGGAGGTTTTCACCCCTCCACTTT,CASSQLTGRFSPLHF
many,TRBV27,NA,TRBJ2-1,TGTGCCAGCAGACAGGGTTGGGATGAGCAGTTCTTC,CASRQGWDEQFF
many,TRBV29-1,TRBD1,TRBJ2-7,TGCAGCGTTTTTCCGACAGGGGGATCCTACGAGCAGTACTTC,CSVFPTGGSYEQYF
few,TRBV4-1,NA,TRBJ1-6,TGCGCCAGCAGCCAAGTTGGTTCCCTCCACTTT,CASSQVGSLHF
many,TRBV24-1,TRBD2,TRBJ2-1,TGTGCCACCAGTGAACCCACTAGCGGGGGATTTTACAATGAGCAGTTCTTC,CATSEPTSGGFYNEQFF
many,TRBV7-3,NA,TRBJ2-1,TGTGCCAGCAGCTACCTTAAGCGGGCCTCCTACAATGAGCAGTTCTTC,CASSYLKRASYNEQFF
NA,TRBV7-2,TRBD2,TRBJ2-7,TGTGCCAGCAGCTTATATAGCGGGAGAGGTTACGAGCAGTACTTC,CASSLYSGRGYEQYF
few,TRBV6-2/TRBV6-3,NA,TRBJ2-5,TGTGCCAGCAGCGGAGGGGCCCTCGATCGGACCCAGTACTTC,CASSGGALDRTQYF
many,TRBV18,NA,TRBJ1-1,TGTGCCAGCTCACAAGCCCGGGCGCACACTGAAGCTTTCTTT,CASSQARAHTEAFF
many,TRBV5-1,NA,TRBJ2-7,TGCGCCAGCAGCACCGACCCAGGGAGCTCCTACGAGCAGTACTTC,CASSTDPGSSYEQYF
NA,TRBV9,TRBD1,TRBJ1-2,TGTGCCAGCAGCGTAGAAGTTAGGAGGGGGCGAGGTGGCGGCTACACCTTC,CASSVEVRRGRGGGYTF
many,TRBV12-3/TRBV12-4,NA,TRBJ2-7,TGTGCCAGCAGTCCAACCATATACGAGCAGTACTTC,CASSPTIYEQYF
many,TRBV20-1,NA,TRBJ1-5,TGCAGTGCTAGGCGCTCTGTTGGAAATCAGCCCCAGCATTTT,CSARRSVGNQPQHF